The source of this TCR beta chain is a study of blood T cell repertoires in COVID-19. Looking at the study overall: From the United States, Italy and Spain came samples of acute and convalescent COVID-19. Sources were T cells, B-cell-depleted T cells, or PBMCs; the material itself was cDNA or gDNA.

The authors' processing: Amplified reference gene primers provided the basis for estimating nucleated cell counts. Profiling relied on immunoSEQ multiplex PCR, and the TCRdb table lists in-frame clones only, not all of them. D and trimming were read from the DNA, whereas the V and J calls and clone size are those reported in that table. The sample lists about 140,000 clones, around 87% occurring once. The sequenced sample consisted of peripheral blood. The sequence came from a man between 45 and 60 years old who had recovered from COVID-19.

CDR3: CASSVGQGHGYTF. CDR3 nucleotide sequence: TGCGCCAGCAGCGTGGGACAGGGCCATGGCTACACCTTC. The chain combines TRBV5-1 with TRBJ1-2, with 9 bases that match TRBD1. From germline, CDR1 is SGHRS and CDR2 YFSETQ. The CDR3 totals 13 residues. Unmatched junction bases numbered 4, after V lost 4 bases and J lost 6 bases.